What follows are 2 T cell receptor beta chains derived from one specimen sequenced in a study of tumor and adjacent non-tumor tissue in lung cancer. No cell sorting was done before RNA was extracted from the tissue. Distant lung tissue was collected more than 3 cm away from the tumor edge. Three rounds of nested PCR, following a modified ARM-PCR protocol, produced the TCRbeta library. TCRdb reprocessed the multiplex PCR reads via MiXCR and lists one record per CDR3 protein. The sample consists of some 100,000 distinct CDR3 sequences, about 62% of them appearing once. The source material was distant non-tumor lung tissue. The receptors shown here come from a man aged 25 to 40 with non-small cell lung cancer.

As to this clonotype: Since a much larger clone is just one base distant, this may be a read error. The chain carries TRBV5-5 and TRBJ2-5; 12 bases match TRBD1. Per germline, CDR1 SGHKS and CDR2 YYEKEE (reference sequence). The CDR3 runs to 17 residues. The CDR3 loop reads CASSLGPGQGASETQHF. In nucleotides, the CDR3 is TGTGCCAGCAGCTTGGGACCGGGACAGGGGGCTTCAGAGACCCAGCACTTC.

Of note for this clonotype: A much larger clonotype is one base distant, so this may be a read error. The J gene is TRBJ2-1, the V gene TRBV24-1; possibly TRBD1 for D (5 bases). With 0 bases removed from V and 14 bases from J, the gap between germline ends came to 7 bases. CDR1 KGHDR and CDR2 SFDVKD come from the germline V gene. The CDR3 length is 11 residues. CDR3 sequence reads: CATSDLQQEFF. CDR3 coding DNA: TGTGCCACCAGTGATTTGCAACAGGAGTTCTTC.